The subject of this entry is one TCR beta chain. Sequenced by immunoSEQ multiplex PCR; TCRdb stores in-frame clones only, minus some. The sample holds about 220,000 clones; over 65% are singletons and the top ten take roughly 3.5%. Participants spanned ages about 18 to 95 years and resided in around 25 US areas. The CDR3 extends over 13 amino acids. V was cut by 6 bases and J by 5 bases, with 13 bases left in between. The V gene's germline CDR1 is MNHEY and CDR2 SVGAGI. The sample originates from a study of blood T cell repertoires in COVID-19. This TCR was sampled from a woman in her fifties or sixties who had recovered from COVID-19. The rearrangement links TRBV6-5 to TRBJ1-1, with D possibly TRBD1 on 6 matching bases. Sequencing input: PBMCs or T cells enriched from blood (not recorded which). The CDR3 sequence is CASRGTGLTEAFF. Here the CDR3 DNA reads TGTGCCAGCAGGGGAACAGGGTTGACTGAAGCTTTCTTT.